The rows below give T cell receptor beta chains drawn from one sample of a study of blood T cell repertoires in COVID-19. TCRdb's table, derived via immunoSEQ multiplex PCR, lists solely in-frame clones and lacks some. The data show about 370,000 clones, 85% to 90% seen once. The sequenced material came from PBMCs or T cells enriched from blood (not recorded which). Every receptor here comes from a man between 18 and 35 years old who had recovered from COVID-19. Both conserved end residues are part of each CDR3. Each record gives: V gene, J gene, clone size, D gene, CDR3 protein, CDR3 DNA. A D gene is named only where the DNA matches it firmly. Part of the rows lack a size; the others show once, few, many or a class for expanded clones.

TRBV9	TRBJ2-7	-	TRBD1	CASSPHGQGNYEQYF	TGTGCCAGCAGCCCTCACGGACAGGGGAACTACGAGCAGTACTTC
TRBV6-5	TRBJ2-7	-	-	CASIPGGVIREQYF	TGTGCCAGCATCCCCGGCGGGGTTATTCGGGAGCAGTACTTC
TRBV5-5	TRBJ1-5	-	TRBD1	CASSPGQVNQPQHF	TGTGCCAGCAGCCCCGGACAGGTGAATCAGCCCCAGCATTTT
TRBV4-2	TRBJ2-7	-	TRBD2	CASSQEGTSGGYEQYF	TGTGCCAGCAGCCAAGAAGGGACTAGCGGGGGCTACGAGCAGTACTTC
TRBV10-2	TRBJ1-2	-	TRBD1	CASSALQGAGGYTF	TGCGCCAGCAGTGCTTTACAGGGGGCAGGGGGCTACACCTTC
TRBV2	TRBJ1-3	-	TRBD1	CASSERQGSGNTIYF	TGTGCCAGCAGTGAGAGACAGGGCTCTGGAAACACCATATATTTT
TRBV10-3	TRBJ1-1	-	-	CAISDGQVNTEAFF	TGTGCCATCAGTGATGGGCAGGTGAACACTGAAGCTTTCTTT
TRBV28	TRBJ1-3	-	-	CASSLRRGTIYF	TGTGCCAGCAGTTTACGGCGCGGGACCATATATTTT
TRBV2	TRBJ1-5	-	-	CASRQTENSNQPQHF	TGTGCCAGCAGACAGACAGAAAATAGCAATCAGCCCCAGCATTTT
TRBV28	TRBJ2-2	once	TRBD1	CASSTDRGRKKELFF	TGTGCCAGCAGTACGGACAGGGGGCGCAAGAAGGAGCTGTTTTTT
TRBV3-1/TRBV3-2	TRBJ1-2	once	TRBD1	CASSPGQGAYGYTF	TGTGCCAGCAGCCCCGGACAGGGGGCGTATGGCTACACCTTC
TRBV2	TRBJ2-2	-	TRBD2	CASNLKRGVSGELFF	TGTGCCAGCAACCTAAAGCGGGGGGTCTCCGGGGAGCTGTTTTTT
TRBV7-3	TRBJ2-4	once	TRBD2	CASSWEGGNIQYF	TGTGCCAGCAGCTGGGAGGGCGGAAACATTCAGTACTTC
TRBV5-4	TRBJ1-5	-	-	CASSLGQESYSNQPQHF	TGTGCCAGCAGCTTGGGACAGGAGTCGTATAGCAATCAGCCCCAGCATTTT
TRBV6-1	TRBJ1-2	-	-	CASSDASRYTF	TGTGCCAGCAGTGATGCCAGTCGCTACACCTTC
TRBV11-2	TRBJ1-1	-	TRBD1	CASSLSLPGTGCSTEAFF	TGTGCCAGCAGCTTATCGCTTCCCGGGACAGGGTGTAGCACTGAAGCTTTCTTT
TRBV19	TRBJ2-6	-	TRBD1	CASSIDLGQGAMANVLTF	TGTGCCAGTAGTATAGATCTAGGACAGGGGGCTATGGCCAACGTCCTGACTTTC
TRBV10-3	TRBJ2-7	-	TRBD1	CAIRKQGADEQYF	TGTGCCATCAGAAAGCAGGGGGCGGACGAGCAGTACTTC
TRBV7-8	TRBJ1-2	-	-	CASSLAIGGYGYTF	TGTGCCAGCAGCTTAGCGATAGGAGGCTATGGCTACACCTTC
TRBV7-9	TRBJ2-3	once	-	CASSSGTSADTQYF	TGTGCCAGCAGCTCAGGAACTTCCGCAGATACGCAGTATTTT
TRBV5-4	TRBJ2-1	-	-	CASSLRKQAVTLNEQFF	TGTGCCAGCAGCTTGCGTAAACAGGCCGTTACCCTGAATGAGCAGTTCTTC
TRBV7-9	TRBJ2-2	-	-	CASSLSAVNTGELFF	TGTGCCAGCAGCTTATCGGCGGTGAACACCGGGGAGCTGTTTTTT
TRBV7-9	TRBJ2-2	once	-	CASSGGANTGELFF	TGTGCCAGCAGCGGCGGAGCGAACACCGGGGAGCTGTTTTTT
TRBV28	TRBJ2-7	-	TRBD2	CASSSLVAGVGDEQYF	TGTGCCAGCAGTTCCCTCGTAGCGGGAGTCGGGGACGAGCAGTACTTC
TRBV6-2/TRBV6-3	TRBJ2-7	-	-	CASSYPDGGKQYF	TGTGCCAGCAGTTACCCGGATGGGGGGAAGCAGTACTTC
TRBV5-6	TRBJ2-7	-	-	CASSSWRGPHEQYF	TGTGCCAGCAGCTCCTGGCGGGGGCCCCACGAGCAGTACTTC
TRBV12-3/TRBV12-4	TRBJ2-4	-	-	CASSGSAKNIQYF	TGTGCCAGTTCTGGGAGTGCCAAAAACATTCAGTACTTC
TRBV18	TRBJ2-7	-	-	CASSPGQKYEQYF	TGTGCCAGCTCACCTGGACAGAAGTACGAGCAGTACTTC
TRBV7-2	TRBJ1-2	few	-	CASSLGQGPYGYTF	TGTGCCAGCAGCTTAGGGCAGGGCCCCTATGGCTACACCTTC
TRBV9	TRBJ1-2	-	-	CASSVDTNYGYTF	TGTGCCAGCAGCGTAGACACTAACTATGGCTACACCTTC
TRBV18	TRBJ1-3	-	TRBD1	CASSRGQGGSGNTIYF	TGTGCCAGCTCACGAGGACAGGGAGGCTCTGGAAACACCATATATTTT
TRBV7-3	TRBJ1-4	-	-	CASSHRTYFGGNEKLFF	TGTGCCAGCAGCCACAGGACATATTTCGGCGGTAATGAAAAACTGTTTTTT
TRBV2	TRBJ2-6	-	TRBD1	CASSGAGGAGSGANVLTF	TGTGCCAGCAGTGGAGCAGGGGGCGCAGGGTCTGGGGCCAACGTCCTGACTTTC
TRBV7-9	TRBJ1-2	-	-	CASSLGWRQNYGYTF	TGTGCCAGCAGCTTAGGTTGGCGGCAGAACTATGGCTACACCTTC
TRBV7-9	TRBJ2-1	-	TRBD2	CASSLVGAGAYNEQFF	TGTGCCAGCAGCTTAGTAGGGGCGGGGGCCTACAATGAGCAGTTCTTC
TRBV6-6	TRBJ2-7	-	TRBD1	CASRGAGTGRSSEQYF	TGTGCCAGCAGGGGGGCCGGGACAGGGAGAAGCTCCGAGCAGTACTTC
TRBV7-2	TRBJ2-1	-	TRBD2	CASSSRSGSGNEQFF	TGTGCCAGCAGCTCACGTAGCGGGAGTGGAAATGAGCAGTTCTTC
TRBV5-3	TRBJ1-1	-	-	CARSTSDRRMNTEAFF	TGTGCCAGAAGCACCTCTGACAGACGAATGAACACTGAAGCTTTCTTT
TRBV2	TRBJ1-3	-	-	CASSDLRGNEGNTIYF	TGTGCCAGCAGTGACCTCAGAGGGAATGAAGGAAACACCATATATTTT
TRBV4-3	TRBJ2-5	-	TRBD2	CASSQDPGLAGGETQYF	TGCGCCAGCAGCCAAGATCCCGGACTAGCGGGAGGAGAGACCCAGTACTTC
TRBV3-1/TRBV3-2	TRBJ2-3	-	TRBD2	CASSPWTGSLAGSTDTQYF	TGTGCCAGCAGCCCCTGGACAGGGTCACTAGCGGGGAGCACAGATACGCAGTATTTT
TRBV7-3	TRBJ1-1	-	-	CASSLRGGWTTEAFF	TGTGCCAGCAGCCTGAGGGGGGGTTGGACCACTGAAGCTTTCTTT
TRBV20-1	TRBJ2-1	once	-	CSARAYNEQFF	TGCAGTGCCCGAGCCTACAATGAGCAGTTCTTC
TRBV19	TRBJ2-3	-	TRBD1	CASSVQGGSDTQYF	TGTGCCAGTAGTGTACAGGGGGGATCGGATACGCAGTATTTT
TRBV6-5	TRBJ1-4	-	-	CASSPVMWGTEKLFF	TGTGCCAGCAGCCCCGTAATGTGGGGCACTGAAAAACTGTTTTTT
TRBV28	TRBJ2-5	-	-	CASSKLWEPETQYF	TGTGCCAGCAGTAAACTTTGGGAGCCAGAGACCCAGTACTTC